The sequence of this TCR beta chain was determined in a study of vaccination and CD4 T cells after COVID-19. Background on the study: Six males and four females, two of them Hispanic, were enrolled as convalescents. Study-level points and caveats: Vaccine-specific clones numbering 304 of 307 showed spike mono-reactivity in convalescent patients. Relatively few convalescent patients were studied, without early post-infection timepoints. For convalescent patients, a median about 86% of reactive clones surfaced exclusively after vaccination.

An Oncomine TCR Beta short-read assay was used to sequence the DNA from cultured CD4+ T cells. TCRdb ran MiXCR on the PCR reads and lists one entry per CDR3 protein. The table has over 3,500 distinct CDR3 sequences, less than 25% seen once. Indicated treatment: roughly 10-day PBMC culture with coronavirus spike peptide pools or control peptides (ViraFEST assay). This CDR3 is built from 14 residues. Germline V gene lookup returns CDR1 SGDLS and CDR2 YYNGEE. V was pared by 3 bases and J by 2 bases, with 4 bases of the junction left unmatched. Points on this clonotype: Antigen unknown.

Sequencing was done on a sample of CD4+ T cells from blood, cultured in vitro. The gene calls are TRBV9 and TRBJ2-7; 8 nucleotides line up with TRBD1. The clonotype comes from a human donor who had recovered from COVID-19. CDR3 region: CASSAQGQAYEQYF. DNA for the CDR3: TGTGCCAGCAGCGCTCAGGGACAGGCCTACGAGCAGTACTTC.